This section outlines one T cell receptor beta chain sequence together with its context. No cognate antigen has been identified for it. Base qualities were left out, and no much larger clone turns up one base away. The germline V gene yields MNHNS for CDR1 and SASEGT for CDR2. Unmatched junction bases come to 3, with V trimmed by 0 bases and J by 4 bases. Including cysteine and phenylalanine, the CDR3 has 14 amino acids. Solely the CDR3 DNA is kept, with 42 bases framed from the first base. To prepare the library, the immunoSEQ multiplex PCR assay was applied. A mixture of 60 forward primers for TCR Vbeta segments and 13 reverse primers for TCR Jbeta segments was used in the multiplex PCR. The CDR3 region of rearranged TCR beta genes was amplified from genomic DNA with a multiplex PCR assay. On the Illumina HiSeq System, the amplified TCR beta libraries were sequenced as 87-base-pair reads. Processing in the source paper ran as follows. A later analysis counted about 76 million unique TCR beta chains across the 550 to 750 repertoires, and about 10 million of these chains were shared by at least two donors. A nearest-neighbor algorithm error-corrected the raw reads and collapsed the reads into unique sequences, merging closely related sequences to remove PCR and sequencing errors. CDR3 sequences were aligned to IMGT reference sequences to assign V, D and J gene segments. For a sequence to be retained, a match of at least six nucleotides to both a V gene segment and a J gene segment was required. Rearrangements were called productive when the CDR3 lacked stop codons and stayed in frame with V and J; all others were non-productive. CDR3 was defined according to IMGT convention as the region running from the second conserved V-encoded cysteine to the conserved J-encoded phenylalanine. The earlier analysis of 550 to 650 of the donors excluded any sequence lacking an unambiguous match to a single V gene segment. An earlier analysis of 587 of the donors classified V segments as functional when productive rearrangements were above 56.7% and as segregating when the standard deviation between donors was above 5%. A statistical classification framework was built for diagnosing cytomegalovirus status from the catalog of TCR beta chain sequences. A later analysis assigned V and J genes by comparing TCR nucleotide sequences with IMGT/GENE-DB human TR gene sequences. The TCRdist pipeline was used in a later analysis to assign CDR3 sequences and most-parsimonious VDJ recombination scenarios. In a later analysis, each TCR beta chain was defined by its CDR3 amino acid sequence together with its V-gene family, and reads without a unique V-gene family were excluded. In a later analysis, 500 to 700 highly shared, low-generation-probability nucleotide sequences were removed to address suspected cross-contamination and a sequencing artifact. For each public chain, a later analysis derived a clonal expansion index from normalized ranks of inferred template counts within each repertoire. Generation probabilities in a later analysis came from a VDJ recombination model fitted to out-of-frame rearrangements, and those results were checked against IGoR. Hypergeometric tests were used in a later analysis to score TCR-TCR, TCR-HLA and TCR-CMV co-occurrence, with a repertoire-size bias correction applied to the TCR pairs. False discovery rates were estimated in a later analysis by permuting HLA or CMV assignments 20 times. In a later analysis, co-occurring TCRs were grouped with DBSCAN, and TCRdist sequence similarity was added when clustering was performed within HLA-allele-positive subsets. Repertoires with fewer than 30,000 or more than 120,000 public chains were left out of co-occurrence clustering, as were a handful of repertoires with anomalous nucleotide sharing. Entries here come from immuneACCESS through TCRdb and include only in-frame sequences with V and J called. Some clones fail to appear in such tables; in the studies checked, an unresolved V gene covers under half of the shortfall, and the cause of the remainder is unknown. That table furnishes V, J and clone size, whereas the DNA furnished D and trimming. The sample table contains about 130,000 clones; only one count was recorded for 70% to 90% of them. 5.9% of the sample rests with the top ten.

This entry is derived from a study of cytomegalovirus exposure and HLA in healthy donors (dated by TCRdb to 2015 to 2018). For the wider study: An earlier analysis of several hundred of the donors reported approximately 290 Gb of sequence data and 117 million unique TCR beta sequences from about 180 million T cells. A later analysis re-analyzed previously published TCR beta repertoires from 650 to 800 donors and added high-resolution HLA genotyping to study TCR occurrence patterns. Typing coverage varied by locus: about 629-630 donors for A, B, C, DRB1 and DQB1; more than 500 for DQA1; around 610 for DPA1; roughly 450 for DPB1. Of the approximately 400 genotyped donors, 81% were placed in the genetic ancestry cluster associated with self-reported Caucasian donors. On average, roughly 200,000 unique TCR beta nucleotide sequences were sequenced per donor among 398 genotyped donors of the cohort, with roughly 19% of those sequences being non-productive. In a later genetic analysis, genome-wide SNP genotypes for 398 of the 666 donors were used, and that subset was treated as a discovery cohort. Every repertoire in the discovery cohort had been generated on one and the same sequencing platform. An earlier analysis of some 500 of the donors applied high-throughput TCR beta sequencing to assess whether each TCR beta V gene segment acted as functional or pseudogenic. In addition to the first cohort of approximately 670 subjects, a separate validation cohort of approximately 120 different subjects was used. To predict cytomegalovirus infection status, the study brought together high-throughput TCR immunosequencing, statistical association of individual TCRs with disease status, and machine learning. Because of strong linkage in the cohort, 4 to 6 DR-DQ haplotypes were treated as single units for association and clustering. The later analysis used no new phenotypic data to find candidate immune exposures, relying instead on TCR beta sequences and their occurrence across donors. Donor age, sex, ethnicity and CMV serostatus were compiled alongside the repertoire data. The T cell repertoires of 666 subjects were profiled by immunosequencing and related to cytomegalovirus serostatus. Roughly 300 gigabases of sequencing data and around 87 million unique TCR sequences were included in an early release covering over 600 HLA-typed donors. The study aimed to test whether cataloging public T cell receptors could reveal signatures of past pathogen exposure. Both class I and class II loci were covered by HLA typing, at four-digit resolution. What the work shows at the level of the full study, not this receptor alone: Correlated functional status among segregating V segments might reflect linkage disequilibrium, but an unknown experimental factor could not be ruled out. Roughly uniform sequencing depth across donors was assumed in presence/absence analyses, although this assumption may not hold. In a later genetic analysis, a missense DCLRE1C variant was associated with V-gene and J-gene trimming of TCR beta chains, and the association was replicated in an independent cohort. Broadly in line with IMGT annotations, most TCR beta V segments showed up in productive rearrangements about 90% or about 30% of the time in an earlier analysis of around 550 of the donors. A later analysis found that HLA-associated TCR beta chains were more clonally expanded and had lower generation probabilities than equally common non-associated chains. In a later analysis, most CMV-associated TCR beta chains were found to appear HLA-restricted, with HLA associations seemingly driven largely by CMV exposure. In this cohort, only TCR beta chains were sequenced, and detectable features were limited by the absence of alpha or paired-chain data. A later genetic analysis reported fewer N-insertions in productive TCRs among donors in an Asian-associated ancestry cluster than the roughly 700-donor mean. In both the original and validation cohorts, the classifier was reported to diagnose cytomegalovirus status with high specificity and sensitivity. For the cohort, immune exposure information was limited to CMV serostatus. When HLA alleles, especially DR and DQ, strongly co-occurred, attributing TCR associations to individual alleles was difficult. A group of highly shared sequence variants was considered likely to be a technical artifact of the sequencing pipeline. The authors suggested that the approach could potentially be extended to other disease states and immunological phenotypes. Because the 87-base-pair reads could not distinguish some IMGT-functional V segments, including TRBV6-2 and TRBV6-3, those segments were excluded. Three of the identified cytomegalovirus-associated TCR beta chains were confirmed in vitro to be specific for cytomegalovirus antigens. Specific HLA alleles were associated with 15,000 to 20,000 TCR beta sequences at a false discovery rate of 0.05 in a later analysis. According to a later analysis, TCR association rates differed among HLA loci, with DRB1 alleles showing the most associated TCRs and HLA-C alleles showing the fewest. Most TCR sequences were observed very rarely across donors, whereas some public TCRs were present in many individuals. Because counts were too low, roughly 17 rarely observed V segments, including chromosome 9 orphons, were left out of the earlier analysis of 500 to 750 of the donors. Because HLA typing was unavailable for some donors at each locus, only the typed subset was used in association tests. The study gave a list of 150 to 200 TCR beta chains associated with cytomegalovirus. A further reported finding was that TCR beta sequences accurately predicted the HLA-A and HLA-B alleles for most subjects in the first cohort. A later analysis reported that several top co-occurrence clusters appeared linked to parvovirus B19, influenza, CMV and Epstein-Barr virus.

The cohort comprised several hundred healthy bone marrow donors. At the time of sampling, every cohort member was nominally healthy, though immune exposures that went unrecorded were likely present. The donor was CMV seropositive and was included in the group of 250 to 350 seropositive cohort members. A peripheral blood sample was provided by each donor, and peripheral blood mononuclear cells were used for TCR beta sequencing. The Qiagen DNeasy Blood Extraction Kit was used to extract genomic DNA from the blood cell samples. The chain is made from TRBV6-1 and TRBJ2-7; TRBD1 lines up with 7 middle nucleotides. This TCR came from a woman between 40 and 50 years old in good health and CMV-seropositive. The source material was PBMCs. The CDR3 protein sequence reads: CASSEARGWYEQYF. The DNA reads TGTGCCAGCAGTGAAGCCAGGGGGTGGTACGAGCAGTACTTC.